A selection of T cell receptor beta chains follows, all from one sample in a study of T cell changes during pregnancy in multiple sclerosis. This table comes from immunoSEQ multiplex PCR, and its TCRdb copy is limited to in-frame clones, with some not included. Here the sample spans 65,000 to 90,000 clones, more than 85% being singletons. The source material was peripheral blood, sampled in the first trimester of pregnancy. The origin of the receptors is a female donor with multiple sclerosis, enrolled in a pregnancy study. CDR3s include the opening cysteine and the closing phenylalanine or tryptophan. Fields, in order: V gene, D gene, J gene, clone size, CDR3 protein, CDR3 DNA. A D gene is named only where the DNA matches it firmly. Rows may omit the clone size; those that give it use once, few, many or a size class.

V gene: TRBV7-9
D gene: TRBD1
J gene: TRBJ1-2
clone size: NA
CDR3 protein: CASSPHRTGGDGYTF
CDR3 DNA: TGTGCCAGCAGCCCTCACCGGACAGGGGGCGATGGCTACACCTTC

V gene: TRBV9
D gene: TRBD1
J gene: TRBJ1-3
clone size: NA
CDR3 protein: CASGGQGSSGNTIYF
CDR3 DNA: TGTGCCAGCGGCGGACAGGGGAGCTCTGGAAACACCATATATTTT

V gene: TRBV6-4
D gene: NA
J gene: TRBJ2-5
clone size: NA
CDR3 protein: CASSMTSQETQYF
CDR3 DNA: TGTGCCAGCAGTATGACTAGCCAAGAGACCCAGTACTTC

V gene: TRBV29-1
D gene: NA
J gene: TRBJ2-5
clone size: NA
CDR3 protein: CSILGSSETQYF
CDR3 DNA: TGCAGTATACTAGGGTCATCAGAGACCCAGTACTTC

V gene: TRBV7-9
D gene: NA
J gene: TRBJ1-2
clone size: NA
CDR3 protein: CAGSQRRGGDYGYTF
CDR3 DNA: TGTGCCGGCAGCCAAAGGCGGGGGGGGGACTATGGCTACACCTTC

V gene: TRBV9
D gene: TRBD1
J gene: TRBJ1-2
clone size: NA
CDR3 protein: CASSFGQEGHGYTF
CDR3 DNA: TGTGCCAGCAGCTTCGGACAGGAAGGGCATGGCTACACCTTC

V gene: TRBV11-2
D gene: NA
J gene: TRBJ2-1
clone size: NA
CDR3 protein: CASSLVGGPSKQFF
CDR3 DNA: TGTGCCAGCAGCTTAGTGGGCGGGCCTTCAAAGCAGTTCTTC

V gene: TRBV30
D gene: NA
J gene: TRBJ1-2
clone size: medium-sized
CDR3 protein: CAWSVVEGGYTF
CDR3 DNA: TGTGCCTGGAGTGTAGTTGAGGGTGGCTACACCTTC

V gene: TRBV5-6
D gene: TRBD1
J gene: TRBJ2-2
clone size: NA
CDR3 protein: CASSLAWDRNTGELFF
CDR3 DNA: TGTGCCAGCAGCTTGGCTTGGGACAGAAACACCGGGGAGCTGTTTTTT

V gene: TRBV7-9
D gene: TRBD1
J gene: TRBJ1-1
clone size: NA
CDR3 protein: CASSSPPGQLAFF
CDR3 DNA: TGTGCCAGCAGCTCGCCGCCGGGACAGTTAGCTTTCTTT

V gene: TRBV10-3
D gene: TRBD2
J gene: TRBJ2-1
clone size: NA
CDR3 protein: CAISESGLAGGREQFF
CDR3 DNA: TGTGCCATCAGTGAGTCGGGACTAGCGGGAGGGCGAGAGCAGTTCTTC